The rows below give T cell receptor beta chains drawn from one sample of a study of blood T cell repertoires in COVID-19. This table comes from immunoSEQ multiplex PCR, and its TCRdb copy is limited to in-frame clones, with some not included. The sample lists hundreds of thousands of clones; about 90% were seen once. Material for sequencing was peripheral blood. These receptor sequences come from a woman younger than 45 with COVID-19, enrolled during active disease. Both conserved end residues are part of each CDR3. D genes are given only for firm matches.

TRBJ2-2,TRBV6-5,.,CASSSRRRELFF
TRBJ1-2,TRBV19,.,CASSRRRQPNYGYTF
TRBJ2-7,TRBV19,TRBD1,CASSTPGQGTYEQYF
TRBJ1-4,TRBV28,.,CASSTLIGAFATNEKLFF
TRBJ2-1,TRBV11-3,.,CASSSRGLADKREFF
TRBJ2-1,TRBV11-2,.,CASSLGGGPGNEQFF
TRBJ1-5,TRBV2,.,CASSTGLTSNQPQHF
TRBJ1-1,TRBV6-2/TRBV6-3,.,CASSYSGEAGTEAFF
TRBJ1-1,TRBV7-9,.,CASSMPGTEAFF
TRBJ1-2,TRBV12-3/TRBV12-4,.,CASSFTSNYGYTF
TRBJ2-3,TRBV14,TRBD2,CASSQNGRTRYF
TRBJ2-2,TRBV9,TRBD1,CASSVGPGQHNTGELFF
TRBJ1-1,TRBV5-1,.,CASSLPAGDRGMNTEAFF
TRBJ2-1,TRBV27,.,CASSSLSTLSYSQFF
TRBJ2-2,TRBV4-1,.,CASSQDHGRVNTGELFF
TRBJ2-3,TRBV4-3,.,CASSPDIGTGPDTQYF
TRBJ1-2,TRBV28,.,CASSSSTRGNYGYTF
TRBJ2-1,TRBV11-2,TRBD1,CASSRDRGGDEQFF
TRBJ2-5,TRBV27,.,CASSRVAGVIQETQYF
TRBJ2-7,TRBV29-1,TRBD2,CSVEDRTSGGPSSYEQYF
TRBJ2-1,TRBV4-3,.,CASSPSNGQFF
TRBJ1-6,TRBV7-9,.,CASIPNQGPTLSPLHF
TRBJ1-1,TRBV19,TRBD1,CASSTSGQAVVEAFF
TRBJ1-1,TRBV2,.,CATLRNTEAFF
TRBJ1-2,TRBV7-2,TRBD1,CASSLFTGAEGYTF
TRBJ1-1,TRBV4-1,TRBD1,CASSQELTGGAEAFF
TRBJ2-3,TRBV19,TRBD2,CASSWASGSTDTQYF
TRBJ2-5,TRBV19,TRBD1,CASSVDRGRETQYF
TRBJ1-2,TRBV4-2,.,CASSSRGEGRGYTF
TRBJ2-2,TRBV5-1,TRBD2,CASSLAGRLAGRITGELFF
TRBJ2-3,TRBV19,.,CASSMAVRGSDTQYF
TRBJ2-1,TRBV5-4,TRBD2,CASRTSGGVAEQFF
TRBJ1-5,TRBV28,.,CASSRGQPQHF
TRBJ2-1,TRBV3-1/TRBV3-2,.,CASSQGPTTSYNEQFF
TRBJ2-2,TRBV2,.,CASKLTANTGELFF
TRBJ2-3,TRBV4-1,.,CASSQELAGTDTQYF
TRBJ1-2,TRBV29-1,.,CSTKTRDTSNYGYTF
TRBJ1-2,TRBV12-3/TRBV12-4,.,CASGSDGGGYTF
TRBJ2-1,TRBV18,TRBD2,CASSPGREDHEQFF
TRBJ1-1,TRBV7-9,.,CAGLGGTEAFF
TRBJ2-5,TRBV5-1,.,CASSFSDNQETQYF
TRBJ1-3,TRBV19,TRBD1,CASRKEGASGNTIYF
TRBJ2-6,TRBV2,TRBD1,CASTGQGSSGANVLTF
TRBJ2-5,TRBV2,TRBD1,CASSSDRAMGETQYF
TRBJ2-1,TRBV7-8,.,CASSLGQGTGQFF
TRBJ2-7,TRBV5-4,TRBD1,CASSPSGTGRSYEQYF
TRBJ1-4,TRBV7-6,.,CASSQSPGNDEKLFF
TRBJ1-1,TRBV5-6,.,CASSLSGPGQNTEAFF
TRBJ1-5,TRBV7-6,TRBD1,CASSLAGGVDQPQHF
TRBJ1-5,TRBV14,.,CASSQDQNQPQHF
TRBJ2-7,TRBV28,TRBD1,CASSNSRQGWSEQYF
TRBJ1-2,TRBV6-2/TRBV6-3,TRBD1,CASSPRDSSYGYTF
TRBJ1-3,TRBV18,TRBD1,CASSPTGVYRNTIYF
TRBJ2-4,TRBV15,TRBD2,CATSLGLAGAKNIQYF
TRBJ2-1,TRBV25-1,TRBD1,CASSAPGTGVNEQFF
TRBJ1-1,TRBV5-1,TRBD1,CASSLADNRGTEAFF
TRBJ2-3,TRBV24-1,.,CATSGVFGGGGTDTQYF
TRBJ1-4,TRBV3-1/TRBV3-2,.,CAVWEGEKLFF
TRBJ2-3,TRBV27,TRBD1,CASSLFTGGMADTQYF
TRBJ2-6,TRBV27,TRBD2,CASSLGGSFRRVLTF